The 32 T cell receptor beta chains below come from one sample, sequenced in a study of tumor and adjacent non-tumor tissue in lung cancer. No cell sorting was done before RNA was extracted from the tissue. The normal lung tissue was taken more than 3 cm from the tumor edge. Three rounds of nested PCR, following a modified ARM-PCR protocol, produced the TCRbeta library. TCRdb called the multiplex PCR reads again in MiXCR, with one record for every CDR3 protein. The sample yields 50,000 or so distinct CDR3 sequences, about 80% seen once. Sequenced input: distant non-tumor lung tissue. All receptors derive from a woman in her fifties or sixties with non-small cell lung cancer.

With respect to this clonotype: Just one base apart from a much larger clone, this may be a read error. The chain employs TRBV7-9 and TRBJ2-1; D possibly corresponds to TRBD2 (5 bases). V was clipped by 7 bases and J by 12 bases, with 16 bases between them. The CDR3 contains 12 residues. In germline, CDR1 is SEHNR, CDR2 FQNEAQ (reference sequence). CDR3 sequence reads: CASTPFGGGQFF. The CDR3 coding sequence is TGTGCCAGCACTCCATTCGGAGGAGGGCAGTTCTTC.

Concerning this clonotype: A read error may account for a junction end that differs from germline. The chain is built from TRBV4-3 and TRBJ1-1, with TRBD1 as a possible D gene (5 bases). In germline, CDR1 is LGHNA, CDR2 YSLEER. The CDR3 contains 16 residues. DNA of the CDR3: TGCGCCAGCATCCCACGAAGGACAAGGTATGGCATTGAAGCTTTCTTC. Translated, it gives CASIPRRTRYGIEAFF.

The CDR3 nucleotides read TGTACGAGCAGGCCCACGGCAGTGGGGAATGAGCAGTTCTTC. Translated, it gives CTSRPTAVGNEQFF. The chain employs TRBV11-2 and TRBJ2-1; D is uncertain. The germline V gene encodes CDR1 SGHAT and CDR2 FQNNGV. The CDR3 is 14 residues long.

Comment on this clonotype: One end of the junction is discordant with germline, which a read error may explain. The DNA of the CDR3 is TGTGTCAGCAGCCCACAACTCCAGGGGTTGGAGACCCAGTACTTC. Its translation: CVSSPQLQGLETQYF. The chain has TRBV5-5 and TRBJ2-5; TRBD1 is a possible D gene (6 bases). This CDR3 contains 15 residues. Germline V gene lookup returns CDR1 SGHKS and CDR2 YYEKEE (reference sequence).

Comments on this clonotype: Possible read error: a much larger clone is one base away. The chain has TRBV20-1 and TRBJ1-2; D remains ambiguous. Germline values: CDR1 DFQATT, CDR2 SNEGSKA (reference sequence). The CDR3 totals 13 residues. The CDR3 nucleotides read TGCAATGCTAGAAAAGGCAGAGGCTATGGCTACACCTTC. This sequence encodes CNARKGRGYGYTF.

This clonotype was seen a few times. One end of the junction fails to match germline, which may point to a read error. CDR3 sequence: CASSEWTGGYTEALF. CDR3 sequence (DNA): TGCGCCAGCAGTGAGTGGACAGGGGGCTACACTGAGGCTCTCTTT. This chain connects TRBV10-2 to TRBJ1-1; 11 bases map to TRBD1. The CDR3 contains 15 residues. Germline V gene sequence: CDR1 WSHSY, CDR2 SAAADI.

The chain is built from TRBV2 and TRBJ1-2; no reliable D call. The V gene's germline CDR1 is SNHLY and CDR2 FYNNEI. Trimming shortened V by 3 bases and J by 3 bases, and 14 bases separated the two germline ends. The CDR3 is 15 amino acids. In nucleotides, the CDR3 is TGTGCCAGCAGTGACGCATGCCTGTCCTACTATGGCTACACCTTC. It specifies CASSDACLSYYGYTF.

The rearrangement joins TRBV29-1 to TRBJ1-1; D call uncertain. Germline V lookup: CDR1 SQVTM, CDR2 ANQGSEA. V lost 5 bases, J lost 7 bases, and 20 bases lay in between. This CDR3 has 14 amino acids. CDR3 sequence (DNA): TGCAGCGTTAGTCCCAATGGGAGAGGGTTTGAAGCTTTCTTT. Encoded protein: CSVSPNGRGFEAFF.

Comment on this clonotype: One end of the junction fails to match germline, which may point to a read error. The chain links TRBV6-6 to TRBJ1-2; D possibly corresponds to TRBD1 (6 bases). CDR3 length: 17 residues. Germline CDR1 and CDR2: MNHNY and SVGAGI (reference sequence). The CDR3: CASNDTLTDSAGYDYTF. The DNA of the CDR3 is TGTGCCAGCAATGATACATTAACGGACAGCGCCGGCTATGACTACACCTTC.

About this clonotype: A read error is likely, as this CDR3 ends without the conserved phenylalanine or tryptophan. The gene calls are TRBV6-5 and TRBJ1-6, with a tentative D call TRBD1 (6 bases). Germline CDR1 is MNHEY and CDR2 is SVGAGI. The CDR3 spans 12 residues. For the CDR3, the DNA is TGTGTCAACCCGGGGACATGTTCACCCCTCCACTCT. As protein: CVNPGTCSPLHS.

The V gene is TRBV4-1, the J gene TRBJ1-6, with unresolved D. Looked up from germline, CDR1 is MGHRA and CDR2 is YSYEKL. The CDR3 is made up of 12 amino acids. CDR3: CISSQPGWPLHF. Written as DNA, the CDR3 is TGCATCAGCAGCCAACCCGGCTGGCCCCTCCACTTT.

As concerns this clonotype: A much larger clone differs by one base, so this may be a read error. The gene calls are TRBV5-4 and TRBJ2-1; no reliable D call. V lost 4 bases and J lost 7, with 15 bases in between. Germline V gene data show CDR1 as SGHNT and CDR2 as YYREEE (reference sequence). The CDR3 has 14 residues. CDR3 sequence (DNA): TGTGCCAGCAGCCCCACTGAGTCGAATAATGAGCAGTTCTTC. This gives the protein CASSPTESNNEQFF.

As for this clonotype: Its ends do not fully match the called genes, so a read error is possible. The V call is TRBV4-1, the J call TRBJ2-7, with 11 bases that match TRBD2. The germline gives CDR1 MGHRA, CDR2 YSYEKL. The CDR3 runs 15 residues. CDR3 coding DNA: TGCGCCAGCAGCCAAACTAGCGGGAGACAAAACGAGCAGTGCTTC. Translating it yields CASSQTSGRQNEQCF.

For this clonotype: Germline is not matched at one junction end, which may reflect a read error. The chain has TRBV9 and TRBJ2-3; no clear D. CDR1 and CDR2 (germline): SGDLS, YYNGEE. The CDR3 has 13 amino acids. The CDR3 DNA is TGTGCCAGCAGCGTAGTGCCTTTGGATACGCATTATTTT. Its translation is CASSVVPLDTHYF.

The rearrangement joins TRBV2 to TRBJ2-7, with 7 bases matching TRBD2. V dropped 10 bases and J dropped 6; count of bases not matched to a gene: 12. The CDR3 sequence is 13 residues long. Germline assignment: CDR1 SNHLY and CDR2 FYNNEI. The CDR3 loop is CATGRGGYSEQYF. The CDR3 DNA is TGTGCCACCGGACGGGGAGGGTACAGCGAGCAGTACTTC. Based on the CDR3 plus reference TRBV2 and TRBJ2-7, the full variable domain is EPEVTQTPSHQVTQMGQEVILRCVPISNHLYFYWYRQILGQKVEFLVSFYNNEISEKSEIFDDQFSVERPDGSNFTLKIRSTKLEDSAMYFCATGRGGYSEQYFGPGTRLTVT.

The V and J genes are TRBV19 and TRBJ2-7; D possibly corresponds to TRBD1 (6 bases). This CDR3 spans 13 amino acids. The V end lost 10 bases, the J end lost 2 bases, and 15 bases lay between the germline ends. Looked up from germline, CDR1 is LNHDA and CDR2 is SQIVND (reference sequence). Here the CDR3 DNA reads TGTGCCAATCGAACAGGGAGAGCCTACGAGCAGTACTTC. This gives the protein CANRTGRAYEQYF.

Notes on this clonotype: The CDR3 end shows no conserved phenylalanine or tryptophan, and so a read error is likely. In nucleotides, the CDR3 is TGTGCCAGCAGCGTAATCAGACTAGCGGGAGGAACGAACACCGGGGAGCTGTTTCTT. It yields the protein CASSVIRLAGGTNTGELFL. This sequence joins TRBV7-8 and TRBJ2-2; 13 bases match TRBD2. CDR3 length: 19 residues. Per germline, CDR1 SGHVS and CDR2 FQNEAQ. With 5 bases clipped from V and 0 bases from J, the junction kept 9 bases outside the gene matches.

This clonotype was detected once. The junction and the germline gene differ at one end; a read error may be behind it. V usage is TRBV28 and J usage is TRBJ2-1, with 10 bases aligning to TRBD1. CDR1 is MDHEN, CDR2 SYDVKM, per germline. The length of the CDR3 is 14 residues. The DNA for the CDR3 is TGTACCAGAAGCCGGACAGGGGGATACAATGAGCAGTTCTTC. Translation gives CTRSRTGGYNEQFF. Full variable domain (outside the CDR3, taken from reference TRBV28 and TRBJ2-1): DVKVTQSSRYLVKRTGEKVFLECVQDMDHENMFWYRQDPGLGLRLIYFSYDVKMKEKGDIPEGYSVSREKKERFSLILESASTNQTSMYLCTRSRTGGYNEQFFGPGTRLTVL.

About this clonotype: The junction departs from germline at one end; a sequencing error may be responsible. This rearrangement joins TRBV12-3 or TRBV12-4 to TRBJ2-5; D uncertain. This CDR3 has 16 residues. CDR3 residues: CVSSFSPCGSKETQYF. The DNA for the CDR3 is TGTGTCAGCAGTTTCTCGCCATGTGGCTCGAAAGAGACCCAGTACTTC.

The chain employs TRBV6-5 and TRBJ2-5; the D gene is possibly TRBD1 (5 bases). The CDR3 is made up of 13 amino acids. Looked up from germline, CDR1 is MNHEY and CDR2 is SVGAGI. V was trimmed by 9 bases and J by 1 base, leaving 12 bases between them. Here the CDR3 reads CASGYDSQETQYF. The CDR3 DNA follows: TGTGCCAGTGGTTACGACAGCCAAGAGACCCAGTACTTC.

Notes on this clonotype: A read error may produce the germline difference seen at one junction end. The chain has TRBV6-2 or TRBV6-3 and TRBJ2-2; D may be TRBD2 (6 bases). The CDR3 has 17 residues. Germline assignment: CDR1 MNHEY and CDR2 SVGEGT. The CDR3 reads CASKGTLAGCNTGELFF. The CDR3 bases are TGTGCCAGCAAGGGGACTCTGGCAGGGTGTAACACCGGGGAGCTGTTTTTC.

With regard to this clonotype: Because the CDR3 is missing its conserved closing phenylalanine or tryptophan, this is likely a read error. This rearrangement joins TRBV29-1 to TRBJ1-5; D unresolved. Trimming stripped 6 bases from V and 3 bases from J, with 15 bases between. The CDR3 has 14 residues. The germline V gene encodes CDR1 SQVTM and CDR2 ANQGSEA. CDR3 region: CSVSLGGDNQPQHL. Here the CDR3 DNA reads TGCAGCGTCAGCCTGGGTGGGGACAATCAGCCCCAGCATCTT.

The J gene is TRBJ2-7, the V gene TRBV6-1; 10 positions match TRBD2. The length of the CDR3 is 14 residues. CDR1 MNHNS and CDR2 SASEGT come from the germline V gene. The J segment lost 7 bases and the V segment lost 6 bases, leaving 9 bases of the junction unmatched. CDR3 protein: CASSRTLAGYEQYF. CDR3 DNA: TGTGCCAGCAGCCGCACACTAGCGGGATATGAGCAGTACTTC.

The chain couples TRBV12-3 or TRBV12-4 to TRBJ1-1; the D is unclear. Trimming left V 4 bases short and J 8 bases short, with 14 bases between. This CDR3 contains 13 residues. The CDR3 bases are TGTGCCAGCAGTTCATATACCCGTTTGGAAGCTTTCTTT. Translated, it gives CASSSYTRLEAFF.

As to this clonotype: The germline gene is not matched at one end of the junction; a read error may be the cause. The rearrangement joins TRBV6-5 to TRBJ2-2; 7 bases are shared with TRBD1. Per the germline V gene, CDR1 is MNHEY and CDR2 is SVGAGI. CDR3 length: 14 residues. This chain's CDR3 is CTSSGDRDTGELFF. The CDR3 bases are TGTACCAGCAGCGGCGACAGGGACACCGGGGAGCTGTTTTTT.

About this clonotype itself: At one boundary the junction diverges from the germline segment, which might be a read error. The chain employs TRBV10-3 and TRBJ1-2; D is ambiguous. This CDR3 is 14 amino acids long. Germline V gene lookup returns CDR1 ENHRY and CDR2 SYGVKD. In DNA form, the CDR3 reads TGTGCCATCAGTGATGTCTCAACTAACTATGGCTACGCCTTC. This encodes CAISDVSTNYGYAF.

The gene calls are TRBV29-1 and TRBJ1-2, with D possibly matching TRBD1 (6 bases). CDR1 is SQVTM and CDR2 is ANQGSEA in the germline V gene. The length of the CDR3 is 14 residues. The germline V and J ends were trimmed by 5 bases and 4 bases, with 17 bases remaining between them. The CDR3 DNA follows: TGCAGCGTTATCGCAGGGGATGAAGGCTATGGCTACACCTTC. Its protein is CSVIAGDEGYGYTF.

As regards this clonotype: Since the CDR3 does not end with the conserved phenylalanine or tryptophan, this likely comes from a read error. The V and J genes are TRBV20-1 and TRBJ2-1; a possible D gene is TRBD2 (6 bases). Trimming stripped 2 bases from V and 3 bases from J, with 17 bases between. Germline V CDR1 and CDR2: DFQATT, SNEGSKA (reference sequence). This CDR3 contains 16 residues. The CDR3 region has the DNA TGCAGTGCTAGATCAGGGACTGGCCAAATCTACAATGAGCAGTTCATC. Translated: CSARSGTGQIYNEQFI.

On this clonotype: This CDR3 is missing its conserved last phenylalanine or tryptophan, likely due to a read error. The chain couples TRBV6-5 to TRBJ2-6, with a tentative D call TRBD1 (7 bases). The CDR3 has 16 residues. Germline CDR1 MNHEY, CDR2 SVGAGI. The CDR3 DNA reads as TGTGCCAGCAGTCGACAGGGAGGAGGGGGTGCCAACGTTCTGACTGTC. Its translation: CASSRQGGGGANVLTV.

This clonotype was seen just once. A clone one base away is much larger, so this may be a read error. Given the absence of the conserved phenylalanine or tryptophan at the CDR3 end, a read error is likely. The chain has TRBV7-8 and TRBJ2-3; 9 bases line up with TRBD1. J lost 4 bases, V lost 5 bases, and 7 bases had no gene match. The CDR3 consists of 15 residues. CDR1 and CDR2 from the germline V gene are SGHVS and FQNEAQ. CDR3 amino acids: CASSSSGTGSDTQYL. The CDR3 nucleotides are TGTGCCAGCAGCAGCTCCGGGACAGGGTCAGATACGCAGTATCTT.

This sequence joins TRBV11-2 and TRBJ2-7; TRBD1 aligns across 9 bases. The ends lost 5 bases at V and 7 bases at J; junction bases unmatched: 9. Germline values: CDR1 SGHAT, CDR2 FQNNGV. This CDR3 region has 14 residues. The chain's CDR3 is CASSRDRAEGEQYF. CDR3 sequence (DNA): TGTGCCAGCAGCCGGGACAGGGCAGAAGGAGAGCAGTACTTC.

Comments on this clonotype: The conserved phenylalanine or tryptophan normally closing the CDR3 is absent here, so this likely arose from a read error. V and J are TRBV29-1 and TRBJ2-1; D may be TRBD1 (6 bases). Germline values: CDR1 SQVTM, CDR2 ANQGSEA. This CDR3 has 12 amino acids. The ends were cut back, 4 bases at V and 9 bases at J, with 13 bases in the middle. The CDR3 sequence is CSVGYRAGEQFL. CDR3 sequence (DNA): TGCAGCGTTGGCTACAGGGCAGGTGAGCAGTTCTTA.